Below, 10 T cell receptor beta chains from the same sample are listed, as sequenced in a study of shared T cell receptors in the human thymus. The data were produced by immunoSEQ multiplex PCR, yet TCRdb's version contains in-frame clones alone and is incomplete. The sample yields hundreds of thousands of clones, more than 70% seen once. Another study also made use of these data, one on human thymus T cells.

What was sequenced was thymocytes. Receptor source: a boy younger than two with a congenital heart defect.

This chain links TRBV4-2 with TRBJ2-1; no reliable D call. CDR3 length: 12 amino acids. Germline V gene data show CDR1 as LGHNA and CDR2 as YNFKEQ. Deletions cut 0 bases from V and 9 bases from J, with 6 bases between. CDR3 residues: CASSQDSCEQFF. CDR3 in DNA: TGTGCCAGCAGCCAAGATTCGTGTGAGCAGTTCTTC.

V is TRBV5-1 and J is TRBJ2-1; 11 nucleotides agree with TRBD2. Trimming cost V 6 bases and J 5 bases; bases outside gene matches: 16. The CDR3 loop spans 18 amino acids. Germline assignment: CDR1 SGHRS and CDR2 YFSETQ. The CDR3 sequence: CASTFVATTSGTHNEQFF. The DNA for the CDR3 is TGCGCCAGCACCTTCGTGGCCACGACTAGCGGGACGCACAATGAGCAGTTCTTC.

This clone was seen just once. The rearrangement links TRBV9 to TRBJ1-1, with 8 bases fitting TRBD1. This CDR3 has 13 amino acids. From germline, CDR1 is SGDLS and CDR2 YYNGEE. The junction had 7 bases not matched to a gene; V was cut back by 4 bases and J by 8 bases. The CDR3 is CASSPEDRGEAFF. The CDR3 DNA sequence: TGTGCCAGCAGCCCAGAAGACAGGGGAGAAGCTTTCTTT.

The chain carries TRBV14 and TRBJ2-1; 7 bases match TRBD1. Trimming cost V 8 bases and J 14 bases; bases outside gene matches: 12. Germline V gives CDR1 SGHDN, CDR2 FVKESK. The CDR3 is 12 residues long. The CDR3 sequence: CASSIGGGPEFF. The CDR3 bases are TGTGCCAGCTCCATAGGGGGCGGCCCGGAGTTCTTC.

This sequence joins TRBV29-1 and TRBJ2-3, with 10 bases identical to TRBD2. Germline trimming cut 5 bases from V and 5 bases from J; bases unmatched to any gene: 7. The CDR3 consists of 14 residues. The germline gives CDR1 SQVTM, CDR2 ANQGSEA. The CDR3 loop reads CSVRSGGAEDTQYF. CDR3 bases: TGCAGCGTTAGGAGCGGGGGGGCTGAAGATACGCAGTATTTT.

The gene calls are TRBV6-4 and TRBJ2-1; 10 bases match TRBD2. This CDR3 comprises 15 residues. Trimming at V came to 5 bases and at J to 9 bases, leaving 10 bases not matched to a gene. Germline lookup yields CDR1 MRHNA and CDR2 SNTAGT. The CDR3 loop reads CASSSTSGTISEQFF. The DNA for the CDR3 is TGTGCCAGCAGTTCCACTAGCGGGACTATCTCTGAGCAGTTCTTC.

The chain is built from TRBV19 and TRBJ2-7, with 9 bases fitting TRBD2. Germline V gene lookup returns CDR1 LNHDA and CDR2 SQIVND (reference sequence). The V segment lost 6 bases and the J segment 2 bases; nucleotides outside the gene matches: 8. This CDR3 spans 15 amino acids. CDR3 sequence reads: CASSHRLAVPYEQYF. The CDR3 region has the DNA TGTGCCAGTAGCCATAGACTAGCGGTACCCTACGAGCAGTACTTC.

CDR3: CASSEVGRGREQYF. The DNA for the CDR3 is TGTGCCAGCAGTGAAGTCGGCAGGGGGCGCGAGCAGTACTTC. This chain joins TRBV6-1 and TRBJ2-7; the match to TRBD1 covers 8 bases. Trimming removed 1 base from V and 6 bases from J; junction bases left unmatched: 5. The germline V gene has CDR1 MNHNS and CDR2 SASEGT. This CDR3 is 14 amino acids long.

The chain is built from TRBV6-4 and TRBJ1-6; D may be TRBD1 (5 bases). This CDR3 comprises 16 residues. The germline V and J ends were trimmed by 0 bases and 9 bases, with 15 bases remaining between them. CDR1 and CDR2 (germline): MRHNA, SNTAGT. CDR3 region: CASSDSGQGSCSPLHF. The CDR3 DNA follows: TGTGCCAGCAGTGACTCAGGGCAGGGTTCATGTTCACCCCTCCACTTT.

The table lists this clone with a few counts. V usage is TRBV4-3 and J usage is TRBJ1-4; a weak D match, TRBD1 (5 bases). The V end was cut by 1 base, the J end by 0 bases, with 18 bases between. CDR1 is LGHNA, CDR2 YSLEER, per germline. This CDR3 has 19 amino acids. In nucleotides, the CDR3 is TGCGCCAGCAGCCAAGTGGTAGGGGCAGTAGGAGCAACTAATGAAAAACTGTTTTTT. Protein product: CASSQVVGAVGATNEKLFF.